The following is a T cell receptor beta chain sequence with its context. The data were produced by immunoSEQ multiplex PCR, yet TCRdb's version contains in-frame clones alone and is incomplete. The sample carries tens of thousands of clones, roughly 89% recorded once. The sample originates from a study of blood T cell repertoires in COVID-19. Across the whole study: Collection of acute and convalescent COVID-19 samples took place in the United States, Italy and Spain.

Trimming at V came to 10 bases and at J to 3 bases, leaving 5 bases not matched to a gene. Germline-derived CDR1 and CDR2 are SNHLY and FYNNEI. This CDR3 contains 14 residues. This clonotype originated in an older woman with COVID-19, enrolled during active disease. Sequencing was performed on peripheral blood. The rearrangement joins TRBV2 to TRBJ1-5, with 11 bases aligning to TRBD1. CDR3 in DNA: TGTGCCACCCGGGACAGGGGGGACAATCAGCCCCAGCATTTT. This translates into CATRDRGDNQPQHF.